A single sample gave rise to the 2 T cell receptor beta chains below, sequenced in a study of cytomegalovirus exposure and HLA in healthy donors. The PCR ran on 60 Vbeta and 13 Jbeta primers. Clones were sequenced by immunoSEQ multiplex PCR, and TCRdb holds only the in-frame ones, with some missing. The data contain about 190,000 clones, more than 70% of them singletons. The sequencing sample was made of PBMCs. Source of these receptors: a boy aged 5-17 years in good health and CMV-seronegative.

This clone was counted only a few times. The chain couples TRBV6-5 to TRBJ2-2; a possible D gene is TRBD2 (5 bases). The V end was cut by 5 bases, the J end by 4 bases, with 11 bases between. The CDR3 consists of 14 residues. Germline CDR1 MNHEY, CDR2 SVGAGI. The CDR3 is CASSHAEGTGELFF. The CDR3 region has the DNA TGTGCCAGCAGTCACGCCGAGGGCACCGGGGAGCTGTTTTTT.

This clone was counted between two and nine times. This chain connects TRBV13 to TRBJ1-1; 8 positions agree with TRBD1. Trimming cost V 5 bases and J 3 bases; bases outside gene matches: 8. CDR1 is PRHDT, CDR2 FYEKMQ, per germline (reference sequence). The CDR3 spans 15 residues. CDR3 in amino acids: CASSPHRTGHTEAFF. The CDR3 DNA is TGTGCCAGCAGCCCCCACAGGACAGGGCACACTGAAGCTTTCTTT.